This TCR beta chain was found in a study of cytotoxic CD8 clonotypes in ibrutinib-treated CLL. Sequenced by immunoSEQ multiplex PCR; TCRdb stores in-frame clones only, minus some. Of fewer than 70,000 clones in the sample, 71% are singletons; the top ten hold 43%. This clone was seen a handful of times. CDR3 size: 14 residues. The V end was cut by 6 bases, the J end by 0 bases, with 9 bases between. Germline V gene data show CDR1 as SQVTM and CDR2 as ANQGSEA. This rearrangement joins TRBV29-1 to TRBJ2-6; TRBD1 is a possible D gene (6 bases). The specimen comprised PBMCs, sampled after 12 months of ibrutinib treatment. This clonotype was sampled from a human donor with chronic lymphocytic leukemia. CDR3 protein: CSVDSPSGANVLTF. The CDR3 nucleotides read TGCAGCGTGGACAGTCCCTCTGGGGCCAACGTCCTGACTTTC.